Listed below are T cell receptor beta chains from one sample, sequenced in a study of fetal regulatory T cell absence and autoimmunity. Using immunoSEQ multiplex PCR, the repertoire was profiled, and TCRdb retains in-frame clones only, with some absent. This table holds about 95,000 clones, 60% to 80% found once. The sample comprised pancreas tissue. Every receptor here comes from a male donor with IPEX syndrome. The CDR3 runs from the conserved cysteine through the conserved F or W.

>TRBJ1-5|15|TRBV4-1
CASSLKVFSNQPQHF
>TRBJ2-2|16|TRBV13
CASSVGRSFNTGELFF
>TRBJ1-3|13|TRBV18
CASSPGAGNTIYF
>TRBJ2-1|15|TRBV9
CASSDGRDVYNEQFF
>TRBJ1-2|11|TRBV6-4
CASSDGRGYTF
>TRBJ2-7|13|TRBV7-9
CASSLPAGYEQYF
>TRBJ1-1|13|TRBV19
CASSMGQNTEAFF
>TRBJ1-2|15|TRBV18
CASSPRGGLNYGYTF
>TRBJ2-2|18|TRBV19
CASSIGLAGVFRPGELFF
>TRBJ2-3|17|TRBV5-1
CASSLPRLAGGGYTQYF
>TRBJ1-2|13|TRBV19
CASRPRDNYGYTF
>TRBJ2-7|18|TRBV21-1
CAIGVWTGKLPESYEQYF
>TRBJ1-3|14|TRBV27
CASQGTSSGNTIYF
>TRBJ2-7|14|TRBV7-2
CASSLLAGGYEQYF
>TRBJ1-1|16|TRBV6-5
CASSYSTGQGGTEAFF
>TRBJ2-5|13|TRBV11-2
CASSLVGGETQYF
>TRBJ2-1|16|TRBV9
CASSDLTSGGIYEQFF
>TRBJ2-3|11|TRBV20-1
CSRGGTDTQYF
>TRBJ1-2|12|TRBV19
CASSIDRFGYTF
>TRBJ1-1|12|TRBV29-1
CSAETVNTEAFF